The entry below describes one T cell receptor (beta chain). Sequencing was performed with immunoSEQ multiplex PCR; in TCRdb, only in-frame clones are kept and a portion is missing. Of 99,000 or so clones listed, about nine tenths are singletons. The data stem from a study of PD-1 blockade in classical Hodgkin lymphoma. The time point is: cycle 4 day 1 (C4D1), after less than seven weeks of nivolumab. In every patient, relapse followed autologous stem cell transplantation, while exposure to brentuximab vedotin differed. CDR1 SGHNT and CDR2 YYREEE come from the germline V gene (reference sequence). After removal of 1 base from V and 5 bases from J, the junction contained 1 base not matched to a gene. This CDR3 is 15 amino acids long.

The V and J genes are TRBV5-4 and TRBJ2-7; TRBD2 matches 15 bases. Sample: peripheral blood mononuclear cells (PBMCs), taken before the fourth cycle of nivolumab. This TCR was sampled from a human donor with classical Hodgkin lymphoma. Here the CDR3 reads CASSLRTSGRDEQYF. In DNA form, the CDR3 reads TGTGCCAGCAGCTTGAGGACTAGCGGGAGGGACGAGCAGTACTTC.